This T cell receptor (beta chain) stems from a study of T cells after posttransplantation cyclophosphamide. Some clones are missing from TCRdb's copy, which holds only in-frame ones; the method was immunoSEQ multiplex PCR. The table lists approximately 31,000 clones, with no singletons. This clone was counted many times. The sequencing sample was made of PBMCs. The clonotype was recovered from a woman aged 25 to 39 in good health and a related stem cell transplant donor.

The CDR3 loop is CASSLDGRSSYEQYF. In DNA, the CDR3 is TGCGCCAGCAGCTTGGACGGTCGTAGCTCCTACGAGCAGTACTTC. The rearrangement uses TRBV5-1 and TRBJ2-7; D is undetermined. Trimming took off 0 bases at V and 0 bases at J, with 10 bases between the two ends. The CDR3 has 15 amino acids. Germline V gene data show CDR1 as SGHRS and CDR2 as YFSETQ.